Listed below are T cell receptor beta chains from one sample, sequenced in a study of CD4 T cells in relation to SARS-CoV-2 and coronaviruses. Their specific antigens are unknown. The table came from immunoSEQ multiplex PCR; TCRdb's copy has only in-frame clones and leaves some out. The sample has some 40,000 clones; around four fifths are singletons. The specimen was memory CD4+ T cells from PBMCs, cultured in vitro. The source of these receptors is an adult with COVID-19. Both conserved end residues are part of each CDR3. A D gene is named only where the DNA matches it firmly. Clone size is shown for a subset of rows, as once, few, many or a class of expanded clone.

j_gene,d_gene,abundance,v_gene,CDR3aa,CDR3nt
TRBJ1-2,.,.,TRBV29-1,CSVYGGVFGYTF,TGCAGCGTGTATGGTGGGGTTTTTGGCTACACCTTC
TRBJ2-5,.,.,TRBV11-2,CASSFQGPETQYF,TGTGCCAGCAGCTTTCAGGGCCCTGAGACCCAGTACTTC
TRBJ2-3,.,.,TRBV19,CASRRSASDTDTQYF,TGTGCCAGTCGTCGGTCGGCTAGCGACACAGATACGCAGTATTTT
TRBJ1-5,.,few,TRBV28,CASSGRAQPQHF,TGTGCCAGCAGCGGGAGGGCTCAGCCCCAGCATTTT
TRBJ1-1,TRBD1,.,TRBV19,CASSSTGGVPSPEAFF,TGTGCCAGTAGTAGTACAGGGGGCGTTCCTAGCCCTGAAGCTTTCTTT
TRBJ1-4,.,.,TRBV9,CASSVDHGEKLFF,TGTGCCAGCAGCGTAGATCATGGGGAAAAACTGTTTTTT
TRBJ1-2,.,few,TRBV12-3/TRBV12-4,CASSSSNYGYTF,TGTGCCAGCAGCAGCTCTAACTATGGCTACACCTTC
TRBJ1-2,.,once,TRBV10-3,CAISEARDGTGYTF,TGTGCCATCAGTGAGGCCCGGGACGGAACTGGCTACACCTTC
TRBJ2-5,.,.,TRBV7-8,CASRERGKETQYF,TGTGCCAGCAGGGAGAGGGGAAAAGAGACCCAGTACTTC
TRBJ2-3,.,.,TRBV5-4,CASSLGATQYF,TGTGCCAGCAGCTTGGGAGCAACGCAGTATTTT
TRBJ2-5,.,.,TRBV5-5,CASSVGTPQQETQYF,TGTGCCAGCAGCGTAGGGACACCCCAGCAAGAGACCCAGTACTTC
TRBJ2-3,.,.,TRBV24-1,CATSDQRDTQYF,TGTGCCACCAGTGATCAGAGAGATACGCAGTATTTT
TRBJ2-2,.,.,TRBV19,CASCRPANTGELFF,TGTGCCAGCTGCAGACCCGCGAACACCGGGGAGCTGTTTTTT
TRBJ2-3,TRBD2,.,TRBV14,CASSQEVSGSVRQYF,TGTGCCAGCAGCCAAGAAGTTAGCGGGAGTGTTCGGCAGTATTTT
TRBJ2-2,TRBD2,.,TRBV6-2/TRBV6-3,CASRPLAGGHTGELFF,TGTGCCAGCAGACCTCTAGCGGGAGGGCATACCGGGGAGCTGTTTTTT
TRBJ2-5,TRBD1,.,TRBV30,CAWRAGTGVQETQYF,TGTGCCTGGAGGGCCGGGACAGGGGTCCAAGAGACCCAGTACTTC
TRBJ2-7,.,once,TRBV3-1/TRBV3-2,CASSQDFSSYEQYF,TGTGCCAGCAGCCAAGATTTTAGTTCCTACGAGCAGTACTTC
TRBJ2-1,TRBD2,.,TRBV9,CASSVSGGSYNEQFF,TGTGCCAGCAGCGTGTCGGGGGGTTCCTACAATGAGCAGTTCTTC
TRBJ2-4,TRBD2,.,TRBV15,CATSRVGGRNIQYF,TGTGCCACCAGCAGAGTGGGAGGGAGAAACATTCAGTACTTC
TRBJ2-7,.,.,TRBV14,CASSQDLEQYF,TGTGCCAGCAGCCAAGATTTAGAGCAGTACTTC
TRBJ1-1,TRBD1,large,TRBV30,CAWKKTGVATEAFF,TGTGCCTGGAAAAAGACAGGGGTAGCCACTGAAGCTTTCTTT
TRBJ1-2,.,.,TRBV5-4,CASSLYRVGYTF,TGTGCCAGCAGCTTGTACAGGGTAGGCTACACCTTC
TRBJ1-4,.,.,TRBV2,CASSEALEKLFF,TGTGCCAGCAGTGAAGCGCTTGAAAAACTGTTTTTT
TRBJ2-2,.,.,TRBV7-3,CASSPPGNTGELFF,TGTGCCAGCAGCCCCCCCGGAAACACCGGGGAGCTGTTTTTT
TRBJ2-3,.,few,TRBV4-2,CASSLPRDLAGVDTQYF,TGTGCCAGCAGCCTCCCAAGGGACCTAGCAGGTGTAGATACGCAGTATTTT
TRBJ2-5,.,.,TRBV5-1,CASSLDTTAQYF,TGCGCCAGCAGCTTGGACACTACGGCCCAGTACTTC
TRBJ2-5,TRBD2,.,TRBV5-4,CASSLTGGGLQETQYF,TGTGCCAGCAGCTTGACGGGGGGAGGACTCCAAGAGACCCAGTACTTC